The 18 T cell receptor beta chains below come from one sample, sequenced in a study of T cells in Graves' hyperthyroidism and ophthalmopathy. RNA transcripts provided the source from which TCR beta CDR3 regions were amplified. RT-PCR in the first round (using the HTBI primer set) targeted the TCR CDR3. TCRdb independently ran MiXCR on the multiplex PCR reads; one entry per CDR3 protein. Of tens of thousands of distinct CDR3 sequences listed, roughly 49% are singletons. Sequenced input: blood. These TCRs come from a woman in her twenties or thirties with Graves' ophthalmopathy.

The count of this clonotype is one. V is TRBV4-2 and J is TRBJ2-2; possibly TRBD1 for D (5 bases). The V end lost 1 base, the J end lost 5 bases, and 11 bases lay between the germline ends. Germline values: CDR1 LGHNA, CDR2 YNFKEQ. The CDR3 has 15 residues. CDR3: CASSQGSRVTGELFF. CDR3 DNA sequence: TGTGCCAGCAGCCAAGGGAGCAGGGTTACCGGGGAGCTGTTTTTT.

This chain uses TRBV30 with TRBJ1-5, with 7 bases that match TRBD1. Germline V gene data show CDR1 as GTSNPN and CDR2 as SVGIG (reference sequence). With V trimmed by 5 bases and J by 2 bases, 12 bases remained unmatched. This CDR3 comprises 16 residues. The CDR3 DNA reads TGTGCCTGGGGGGAGGGGGCAGGTGGGGGCAATCAGCCCCAGCATTTT. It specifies CAWGEGAGGGNQPQHF.

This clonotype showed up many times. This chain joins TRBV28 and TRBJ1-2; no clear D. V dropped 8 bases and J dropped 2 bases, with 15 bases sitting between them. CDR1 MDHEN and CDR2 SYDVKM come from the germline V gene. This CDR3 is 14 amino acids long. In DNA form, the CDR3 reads TGTGCCAGCCTTAAACGGGGAAAAAACTATGGCTACACCTTC. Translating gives CASLKRGKNYGYTF.

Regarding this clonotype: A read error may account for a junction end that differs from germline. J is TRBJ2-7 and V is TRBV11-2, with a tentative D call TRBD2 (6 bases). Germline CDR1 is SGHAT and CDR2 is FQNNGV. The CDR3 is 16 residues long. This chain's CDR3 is CAGSLLRGRTLYEQYF. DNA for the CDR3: TGTGCCGGCAGCTTATTAAGAGGGAGGACTCTCTACGAGCAGTACTTC.

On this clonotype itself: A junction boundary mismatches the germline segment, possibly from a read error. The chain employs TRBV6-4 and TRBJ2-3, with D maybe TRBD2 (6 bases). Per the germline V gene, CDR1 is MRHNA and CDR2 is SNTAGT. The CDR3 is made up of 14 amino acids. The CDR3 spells CDSSEEGSTDTQCF. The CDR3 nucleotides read TGTGACAGCAGTGAGGAGGGTAGCACAGATACGCAGTGTTTT.

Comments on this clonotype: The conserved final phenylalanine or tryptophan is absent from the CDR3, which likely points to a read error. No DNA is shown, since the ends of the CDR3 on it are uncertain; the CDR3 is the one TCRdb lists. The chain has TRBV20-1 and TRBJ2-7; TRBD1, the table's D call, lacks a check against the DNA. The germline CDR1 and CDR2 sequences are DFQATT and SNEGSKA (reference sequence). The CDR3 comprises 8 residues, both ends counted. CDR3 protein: CSAIGFAR.

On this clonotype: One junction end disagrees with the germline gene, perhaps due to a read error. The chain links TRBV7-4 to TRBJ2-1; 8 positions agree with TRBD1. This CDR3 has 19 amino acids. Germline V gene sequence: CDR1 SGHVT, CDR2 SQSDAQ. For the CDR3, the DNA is TGTGCCAGCAGCACCCGACAGGGGTGGGCCAATAGTAGAGGCAATCAGCAGTTCTTC. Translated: CASSTRQGWANSRGNQQFF.

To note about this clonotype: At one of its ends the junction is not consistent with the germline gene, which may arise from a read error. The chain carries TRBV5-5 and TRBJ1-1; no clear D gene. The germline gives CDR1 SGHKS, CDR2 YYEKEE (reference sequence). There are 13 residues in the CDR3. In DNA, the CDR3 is TGCGCCAGCAGCTCCGGGGTTTTTCCGGAAGCTCTCTTT. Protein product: CASSSGVFPEALF.

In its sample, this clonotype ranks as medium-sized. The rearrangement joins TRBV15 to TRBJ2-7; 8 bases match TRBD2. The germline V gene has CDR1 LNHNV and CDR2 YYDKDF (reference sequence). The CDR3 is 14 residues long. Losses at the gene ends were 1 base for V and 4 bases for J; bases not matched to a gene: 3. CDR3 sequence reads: CATSRAGGPYEQYF. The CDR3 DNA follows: TGTGCCACCAGCAGAGCGGGAGGGCCTTACGAGCAGTACTTC.

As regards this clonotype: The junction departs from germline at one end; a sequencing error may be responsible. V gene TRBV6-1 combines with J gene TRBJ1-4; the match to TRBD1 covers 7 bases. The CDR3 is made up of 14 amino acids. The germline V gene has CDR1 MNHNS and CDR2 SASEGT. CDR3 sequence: CATSETQGHGKLFF. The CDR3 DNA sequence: TGTGCCACCAGTGAAACACAGGGGCACGGAAAACTGTTTTTT.

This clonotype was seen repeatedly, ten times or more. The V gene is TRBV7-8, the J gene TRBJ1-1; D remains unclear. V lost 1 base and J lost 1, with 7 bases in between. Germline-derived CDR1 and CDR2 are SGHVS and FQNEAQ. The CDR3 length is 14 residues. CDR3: CASSLDGPNTEAFF. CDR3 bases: TGTGCCAGCAGCTTAGACGGGCCGAACACTGAAGCTTTCTTT.

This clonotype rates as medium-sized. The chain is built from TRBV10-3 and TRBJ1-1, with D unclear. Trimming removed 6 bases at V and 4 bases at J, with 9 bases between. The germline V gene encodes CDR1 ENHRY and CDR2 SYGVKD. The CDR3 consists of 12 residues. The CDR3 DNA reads TGTGCCATCAGGACGCTCTCCACTGAAGCTTTCTTT. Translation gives CAIRTLSTEAFF.

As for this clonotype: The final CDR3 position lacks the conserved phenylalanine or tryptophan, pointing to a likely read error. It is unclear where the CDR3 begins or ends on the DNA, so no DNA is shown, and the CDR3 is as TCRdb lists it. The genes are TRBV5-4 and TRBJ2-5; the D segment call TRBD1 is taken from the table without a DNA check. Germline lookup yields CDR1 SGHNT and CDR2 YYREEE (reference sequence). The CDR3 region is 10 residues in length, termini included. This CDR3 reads CASSPRRTGS.

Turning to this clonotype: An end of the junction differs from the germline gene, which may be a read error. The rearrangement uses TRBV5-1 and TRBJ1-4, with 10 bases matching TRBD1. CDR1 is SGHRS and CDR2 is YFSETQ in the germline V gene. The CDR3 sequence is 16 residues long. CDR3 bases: TGCGCCAGCAGCTTCTTCTCCGGGACAGGGGAAGAAAAACTGTCTTTT. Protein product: CASSFFSGTGEEKLSF.

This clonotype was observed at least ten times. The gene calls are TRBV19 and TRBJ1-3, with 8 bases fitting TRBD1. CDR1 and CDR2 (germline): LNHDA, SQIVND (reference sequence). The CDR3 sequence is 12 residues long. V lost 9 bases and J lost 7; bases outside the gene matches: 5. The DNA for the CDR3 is TGTGCCAGCGACAGGGGAATGAACACCATATATTTT. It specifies CASDRGMNTIYF.

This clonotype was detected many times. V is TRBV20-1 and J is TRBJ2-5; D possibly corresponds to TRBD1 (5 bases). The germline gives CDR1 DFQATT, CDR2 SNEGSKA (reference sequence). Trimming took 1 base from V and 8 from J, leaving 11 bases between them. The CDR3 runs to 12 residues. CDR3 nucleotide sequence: TGCAGTGCTAGAGTGGGGCAAACAACCCAGTACTTC. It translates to CSARVGQTTQYF.

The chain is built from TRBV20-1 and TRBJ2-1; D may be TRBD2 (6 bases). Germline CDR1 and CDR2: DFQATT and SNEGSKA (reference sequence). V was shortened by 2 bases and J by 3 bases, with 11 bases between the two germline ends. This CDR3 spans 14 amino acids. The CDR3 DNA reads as TGCAGTGCTAGATGGGACTCGCACTACAATGAGCAGTTCTTC. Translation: CSARWDSHYNEQFF.

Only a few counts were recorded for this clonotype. The CDR3 DNA follows: TGTGCCAGCAGCCAAGTATTCAGGGCGAGGGAAAAACTGTTTTTT. Its protein product is CASSQVFRAREKLFF. The chain links TRBV14 to TRBJ1-4; TRBD1 might be the D (5 bases). The CDR3 spans 15 residues. Germline V gene sequence: CDR1 SGHDN, CDR2 FVKESK. V was cut by 1 base and J by 8 bases, with 14 bases left in between.